Below are 5 T cell receptor beta chains sequenced from a single sample in a study of shared clonotypes between healthy human individuals. Assay: immunoSEQ multiplex PCR; the TCRdb copy retains only in-frame clones and omits some. The sample holds approximately 1.9 million clones, 85% to 95% seen once. Naivety among CD8 cells was defined by CD45RO negativity and positive CCR7 selection, thereby excluding terminally differentiated effector memory CD45RA+ cells. Sequenced material: naive CD8+ T cells from PBMCs. The origin of the receptors is a man aged 18-30 years in good health. Some clones in this sample may be carry-over from other donors' samples.

The CDR3 region has the DNA TGTGCCATCAGTGAGTCCCGGCTAGCGGCTCAAGAGACCCAGTACTTC. Amino acid sequence: CAISESRLAAQETQYF. This chain joins TRBV10-3 and TRBJ2-5; 7 bases align to TRBD2. There are 16 residues in the CDR3. Germline CDR1 reads ENHRY; CDR2 reads SYGVKD. The junction had 6 bases not matched to a gene; V was cut back by 0 bases and J by 2 bases.

The J gene is TRBJ1-4, the V gene TRBV28; TRBD1 might be the D (6 bases). Germline CDR1 and CDR2: MDHEN and SYDVKM. CDR3 length: 15 residues. V lost 6 bases and J lost 1, with 12 bases in between. CDR3: CASSTPQGTNEKLFF. The CDR3 DNA reads as TGTGCCAGCAGCACCCCACAGGGAACTAATGAAAAACTGTTTTTT.

The V and J genes are TRBV5-1 and TRBJ2-5; 8 bases are a match to TRBD1. The CDR3 totals 15 residues. From germline, CDR1 is SGHRS and CDR2 YFSETQ. The V segment lost 4 bases and the J segment 2 bases; nucleotides outside the gene matches: 7. CDR3 amino acids: CASSILDRAQETQYF. The DNA for the CDR3 is TGCGCCAGCAGCATATTGGACAGGGCACAAGAGACCCAGTACTTC.

The V call is TRBV28, the J call TRBJ2-7; D gene uncertain. Germline loops: CDR1 MDHEN, CDR2 SYDVKM. This CDR3 has 13 residues. V gave up 8 bases and J gave up 2 bases, with 13 bases separating them. The chain's CDR3 is CASRSGETYEQYF. DNA of the CDR3: TGTGCCAGCCGCTCGGGTGAGACCTACGAGCAGTACTTC.

This clone was observed a single time. The chain recombines TRBV9 with TRBJ2-1; no clear D gene. Germline assignment: CDR1 SGDLS and CDR2 YYNGEE. V was cut by 4 bases and J by 0 bases, with 17 bases left in between. The length of the CDR3 is 17 residues. In DNA, the CDR3 is TGTGCCAGCAGCCCGTCCGGTCGACCTCGCTCCTACAATGAGCAGTTCTTC. Protein sequence: CASSPSGRPRSYNEQFF.